This TCR beta chain derives from a study of cytomegalovirus exposure and HLA in healthy donors. The PCR used 60 Vbeta and 13 Jbeta primers. Sequencing used immunoSEQ multiplex PCR; TCRdb keeps in-frame clones, though not all of them. The sample shows 150,000 to 200,000 clones, roughly three quarters of them seen only once. In the case of this clone: The antigen is undetermined.

Findings and limits, study-wide: About 90% or about 30% of the time was how often most TCR beta V segments were productive, according to an earlier analysis.

Unmatched junction bases numbered 2, after V lost 3 bases and J lost 0 bases. CDR3 size: 15 residues. Germline V gene data show CDR1 as KGHSH and CDR2 as LQKENI. The chain combines TRBV18 with TRBJ1-5, with TRBD1 matching 7 bases. The TCR originated in a woman between 45 and 60 years old in good health and CMV-seronegative. The source material was PBMCs. This CDR3 reads CASSPRDSSNQPQHF. The CDR3, as DNA: TGTGCCAGCTCACCCCGGGACAGTAGCAATCAGCCCCAGCATTTT.